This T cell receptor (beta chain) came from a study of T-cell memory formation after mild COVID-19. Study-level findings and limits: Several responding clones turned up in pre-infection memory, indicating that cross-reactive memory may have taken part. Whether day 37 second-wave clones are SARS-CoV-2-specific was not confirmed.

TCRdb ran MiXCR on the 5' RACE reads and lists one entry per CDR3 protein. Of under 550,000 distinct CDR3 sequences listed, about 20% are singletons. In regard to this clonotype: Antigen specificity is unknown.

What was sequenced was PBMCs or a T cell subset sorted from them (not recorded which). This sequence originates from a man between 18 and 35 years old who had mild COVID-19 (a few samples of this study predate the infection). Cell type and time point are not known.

CDR3 bases: TGCAGCGTGGTCCCCGGGACAACTAACTATGGCTACACCTTC. Protein sequence: CSVVPGTTNYGYTF. The chain has TRBV29-1 and TRBJ1-2; the D gene is possibly TRBD1 (6 bases). V shed 6 bases and J shed 0 bases, with 14 bases lying between them. Germline V gives CDR1 SQVTM, CDR2 ANQGSEA. The CDR3 consists of 14 residues.